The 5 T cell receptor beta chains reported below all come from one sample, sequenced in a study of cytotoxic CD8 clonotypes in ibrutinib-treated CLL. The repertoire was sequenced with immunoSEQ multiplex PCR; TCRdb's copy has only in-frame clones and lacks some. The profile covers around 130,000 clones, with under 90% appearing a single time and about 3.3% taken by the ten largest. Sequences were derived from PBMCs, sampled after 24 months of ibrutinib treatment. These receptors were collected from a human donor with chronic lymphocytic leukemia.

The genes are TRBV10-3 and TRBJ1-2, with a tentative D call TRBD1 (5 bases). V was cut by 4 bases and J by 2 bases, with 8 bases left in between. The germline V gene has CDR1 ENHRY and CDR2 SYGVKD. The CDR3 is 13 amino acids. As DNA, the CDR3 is TGTGCCATCAGTGGGGAGGGGAACTATGGCTACACCTTC. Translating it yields CAISGEGNYGYTF.

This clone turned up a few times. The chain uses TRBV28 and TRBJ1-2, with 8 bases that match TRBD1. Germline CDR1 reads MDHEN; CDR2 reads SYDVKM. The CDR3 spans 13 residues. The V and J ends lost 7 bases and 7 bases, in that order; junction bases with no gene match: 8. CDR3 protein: CASKIDRGTGYTF. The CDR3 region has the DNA TGTGCCAGCAAAATCGACAGGGGAACTGGCTACACCTTC.

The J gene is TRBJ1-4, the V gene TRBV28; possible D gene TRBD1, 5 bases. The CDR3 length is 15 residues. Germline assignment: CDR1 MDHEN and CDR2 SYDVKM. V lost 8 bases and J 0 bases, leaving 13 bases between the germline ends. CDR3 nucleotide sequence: TGTGCCAGCGGGCCGGGGGGGGCAACTAATGAAAAACTGTTTTTT. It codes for CASGPGGATNEKLFF.

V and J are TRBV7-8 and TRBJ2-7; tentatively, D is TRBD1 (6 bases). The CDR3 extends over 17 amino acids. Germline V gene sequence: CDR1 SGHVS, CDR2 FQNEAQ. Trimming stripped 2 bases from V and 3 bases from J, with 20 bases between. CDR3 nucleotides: TGTGCCAGCAGCTTAAATCTCTGGGACACAAATTACTACGAGCAGTACTTC. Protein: CASSLNLWDTNYYEQYF.

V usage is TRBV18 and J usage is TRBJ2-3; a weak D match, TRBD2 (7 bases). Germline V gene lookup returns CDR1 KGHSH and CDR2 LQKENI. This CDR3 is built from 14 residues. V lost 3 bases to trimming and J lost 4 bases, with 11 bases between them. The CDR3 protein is CASSPRGTSDTQYF. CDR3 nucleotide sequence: TGTGCCAGCTCACCGCGGGGGACATCAGATACGCAGTATTTT.